A single sample is the source of the 15 T cell receptor beta chains below, sequenced in a study of regulatory T cells in long-lasting Graves disease. Noted time point: newly diagnosed GD, antithyroid drugs for less than 3 months. Preparation of the TCR library used RNA extracted from PBMCs. CDR3 regions were amplified by Arm-PCR using iRepertoire HTBI primers to build TCR beta libraries. MiXCR, run by TCRdb on the multiplex PCR reads, gives a single entry per CDR3 protein. Altogether around 500,000 distinct CDR3 sequences are present, approximately 13% being singletons, with the ten largest covering roughly a tenth. These sequences were also reported in another study, on T cells in Graves' hyperthyroidism and ophthalmopathy.

Source: peripheral blood mononuclear cells (PBMCs), taken at new diagnosis, from a patient treated with antithyroid drugs. The receptors stem from a man aged 25 to 40 with Graves disease.

In its sample, this clonotype was seen many times. V is TRBV24-1 and J is TRBJ1-5; a weak D match, TRBD1 (5 bases). The CDR3 has 15 amino acids. V lost 3 bases and J lost 2, with 10 bases in between. The germline V gene encodes CDR1 KGHDR and CDR2 SFDVKD. This CDR3 is CATSDGGIGNQPQHF. CDR3 nucleotides: TGTGCCACCAGTGATGGGGGAATAGGCAATCAGCCCCAGCATTTT.

In its sample, this clonotype was seen once. This may arise from a read error, as a much more abundant clone is one base away. V and J are TRBV20-1 and TRBJ2-1, with 11 bases that match TRBD2. The CDR3 totals 15 residues. Germline CDR1 DFQATT, CDR2 SNEGSKA (reference sequence). CDR3 sequence: CSGTSGGPSCNEQFF. CDR3 DNA: TGCAGTGGTACTAGCGGGGGACCATCCTGCAATGAGCAGTTCTTC.

This clonotype was found many times. The J gene is TRBJ1-5, the V gene TRBV10-3; D is perhaps TRBD1 (6 bases). The CDR3 runs 15 residues. Germline-derived CDR1 and CDR2 are ENHRY and SYGVKD. Trimming removed 2 bases at V and 4 bases at J, with 12 bases between. CDR3 DNA: TGTGCCATCAGTGAGGGGGGGGGCGAAAATCAGCCCCAGCATTTT. Translation: CAISEGGGENQPQHF.

This clonotype has a handful of counts. This chain joins TRBV5-1 and TRBJ1-2; weak D call: TRBD1 (6 bases). V was clipped by 3 bases and J by 1 base, with 13 bases between them. Per the germline V gene, CDR1 is SGHRS and CDR2 is YFSETQ. This CDR3 spans 15 amino acids. CDR3 in amino acids: CASSSAGAYNYGYTF. In DNA, the CDR3 is TGCGCCAGCAGCTCGGCAGGGGCTTATAACTATGGCTACACCTTC.

At least ten counts were recorded for this clonotype. This chain joins TRBV7-2 and TRBJ2-1; a weak D match, TRBD2 (5 bases). This CDR3 is built from 15 residues. V lost 1 base and J lost 7, with 14 bases in between. From germline, CDR1 is SGHTA and CDR2 FQGNSA. The CDR3 nucleotides read TGTGCCAGCAGCTTAGTCGAGGGCGGGTGGAATGAGCAGTTCTTC. Residues: CASSLVEGGWNEQFF.

The rearrangement uses TRBV11-2 and TRBJ2-1; D gene unclear. The V and J ends lost 7 bases and 6 bases respectively, with 10 bases between them. Germline CDR1 and CDR2: SGHAT and FQNNGV. CDR3 length equals 12 residues. The DNA for the CDR3 is TGTGCCAGCACCCGATCCGTCAATGAGCAGTTCTTC. It codes for CASTRSVNEQFF. Full variable domain (rest looked up from reference TRBV11-2 and TRBJ2-1): EAGVAQSPRYKIIEKRQSVAFWCNPISGHATLYWYQQILGQGPKLLIQFQNNGVVDDSQLPKDRFSAERLKGVDSTLKIQPAKLEDSAVYLCASTRSVNEQFFGPGTRLTVL.

This clonotype showed up many times. The chain uses TRBV5-6 and TRBJ2-3; D tentatively reads TRBD1 or TRBD2 (5 bases each). CDR1 is SGHDT and CDR2 is YYEEEE in the germline V gene. The CDR3 is made up of 14 amino acids. V lost 9 bases to trimming and J lost 2 bases, with 16 bases between them. The CDR3 DNA reads as TGTGCCACCACTGATGGGACGTCCACAGATACGCAGTATTTT. The encoded protein is CATTDGTSTDTQYF.

Ten or more counts support this clonotype. The gene calls are TRBV7-8 and TRBJ2-1; 13 nucleotides match TRBD2. Germline V gene lookup returns CDR1 SGHVS and CDR2 FQNEAQ. Germline trimming cut 4 bases from V and 4 bases from J; bases unmatched to any gene: 4. The CDR3 runs 16 residues. The CDR3 DNA follows: TGTGCCAGCAGCTCCCGGACTAGCGGGAGTTACAATGAGCAGTTCTTC. Amino acid sequence: CASSSRTSGSYNEQFF.

Ten or more counts support this clonotype. This rearrangement joins TRBV20-1 to TRBJ2-1; 8 bases are a match to TRBD2. There are 15 residues in the CDR3. The trim removed 6 bases at V and 7 bases at J, leaving 14 bases unmatched. CDR1 and CDR2 (germline): DFQATT, SNEGSKA (reference sequence). The CDR3 region has the DNA TGCAGTGCCGAGCGTCCGGGAGGGCCGGGGAATGAGCAGTTCTTC. This translates into CSAERPGGPGNEQFF.

A few counts support this clonotype. V is TRBV6-2 or TRBV6-3 and J is TRBJ2-3; 7 bases line up with TRBD2. CDR3 length: 14 amino acids. Germline V gives CDR1 MNHEY, CDR2 SVGEGT. The CDR3 coding sequence is TGTCGGCCGGGGGGACCTGGGGGCACAGATACGCAGTATTTT. It codes for CRPGGPGGTDTQYF.

This clonotype has a count of ten or more. The chain couples TRBV12-3 or TRBV12-4 to TRBJ2-3; 9 nucleotides agree with TRBD1. The J call could be wrong; TRBJ2-1 is a better fit for the DNA end. CDR3 length: 15 amino acids. The CDR3 DNA reads TGTGCCAGCAGTACCACCGGGACAGGGTCGAATGAGCAGTTCTTC. Translated, it gives CASSTTGTGSNEQFF.

The chain has TRBV3-1 and TRBJ2-1; TRBD1 matches at 9 bases. Germline CDR1 reads LGHDT; CDR2 reads YNNKEL (reference sequence). The CDR3 contains 16 residues. With 4 bases clipped from V and 4 bases from J, the junction kept 8 bases outside the gene matches. CDR3 DNA: TGTGCCAGCAGCCCACAGGGGGCGATTTATTACAATGAGCAGTTCTTC. Translation gives CASSPQGAIYYNEQFF.

The table lists this clonotype with many counts. V and J are TRBV10-3 and TRBJ2-7; unclear D gene. The CDR3 loop spans 12 amino acids. Germline V gives CDR1 ENHRY, CDR2 SYGVKD. V lost 6 bases and J 3 bases, leaving 9 bases between the germline ends. This CDR3 is CAISLTRYEQYF. CDR3 sequence (DNA): TGTGCCATCAGCTTAACCCGCTACGAGCAGTACTTC.

The chain joins TRBV19 to TRBJ2-6, with D perhaps matching TRBD1 (7 bases). CDR3 length: 16 residues. The germline V gene encodes CDR1 LNHDA and CDR2 SQIVND (reference sequence). Trimming removed 4 bases at V and 0 bases at J, with 10 bases between. The CDR3 nucleotides are TGTGCCAGTAGTACAGGGGGGTCCTCTGGGGCCAACGTCCTGACTTTC. Its protein is CASSTGGSSGANVLTF.

This clonotype appeared many times. This chain links TRBV25-1 with TRBJ2-5; TRBD1 is a possible D gene (5 bases). Germline loops: CDR1 MGHDK, CDR2 SYGVNS. The CDR3 has 16 amino acids. Trimming removed 3 bases from V and 4 bases from J, with 18 bases in between. As DNA, the CDR3 is TGTGCCAGCAGTGACGAATCAGGGTGGGATGGAGAGACCCAGTACTTC. It translates to CASSDESGWDGETQYF.